The entry below gives a single TCR beta chain sequence along with its context. Its antigen is still unknown. Germline V lookup: CDR1 SGHNT, CDR2 YYREEE (reference sequence). Trimming cost V 5 bases and J 7 bases, with 16 bases left between them. The CDR3 runs to 15 residues. The authors divided CD4+ cells into CD45RA+ naive and CD45RA-negative memory subsets. This entry is derived from a study of shared clonotypes between healthy human individuals. On the study more broadly: Researchers assigned three CD4 naive, three CD4 memory, two CD8 naive and one CD8 memory plate to each donor. Overall study findings and caveats: What limited the represented genetic and exposure-history diversity was the small number of donors. Sharing across several donors was seen in 4% to 6.5% of naive CD4 clonotypes.

Repertoires were generated with immunoSEQ multiplex PCR, while TCRdb's copy carries only in-frame clones and drops some. The sample holds 2.5 million or so clones, around 90% seen once. The chain is built from TRBV5-4 and TRBJ1-6, with D possibly being TRBD1 (5 bases). Sequencing input: naive CD4+ T cells sorted from blood. The subset here: CD45RA+ positively selected. The sequence was collected from a man in his late teens or twenties in good health. The DNA for the CDR3 is TGTGCCAGCAGATTGACCGGGACTTCGAATTCACCCCTCCACTTT. Its protein is CASRLTGTSNSPLHF.